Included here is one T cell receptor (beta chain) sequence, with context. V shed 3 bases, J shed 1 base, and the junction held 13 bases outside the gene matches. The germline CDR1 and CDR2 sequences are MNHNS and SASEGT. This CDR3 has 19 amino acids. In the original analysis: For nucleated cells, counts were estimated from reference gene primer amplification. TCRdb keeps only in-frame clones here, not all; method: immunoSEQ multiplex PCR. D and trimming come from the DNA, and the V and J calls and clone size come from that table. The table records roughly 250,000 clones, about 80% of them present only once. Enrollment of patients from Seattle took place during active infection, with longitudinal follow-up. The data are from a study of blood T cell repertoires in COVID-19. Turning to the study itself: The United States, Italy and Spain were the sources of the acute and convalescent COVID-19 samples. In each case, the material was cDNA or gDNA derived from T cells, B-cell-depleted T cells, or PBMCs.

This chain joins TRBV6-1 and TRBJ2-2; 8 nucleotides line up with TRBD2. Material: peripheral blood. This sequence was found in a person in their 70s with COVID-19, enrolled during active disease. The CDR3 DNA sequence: TGTGCCAGCAGTGAGAGATTAGCGGGAAACCGTCGGAACACCGGGGAGCTGTTTTTT. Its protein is CASSERLAGNRRNTGELFF.